One TCR beta chain is described in this entry. The antigen is unknown. This sample was included in a study of vaccination and CD4 T cells after COVID-19. Study context: Investigators took post-vaccine samples a median 72 days after dose two, within a range of 14 to 241. Study outcomes and limitations: Among those convalescent, a median around 87% of reactive clones emerged solely post-vaccination.

Cultured CD4+ T-cell DNA underwent Oncomine TCR Beta short-read sequencing. TCRdb itself ran the PCR reads through MiXCR, one entry per CDR3 protein. The sample includes fewer than 8,500 distinct CDR3 sequences, roughly 52% of them seen just once. The treatment is: roughly ten-day PBMC culture with coronavirus spike peptide pools or control peptides (ViraFEST assay). CD4+ T-cell collection from the unexposed donor predated the COVID-19 pandemic (2011-2018). With peptide pools, ViraFEST first expanded antigen-specific T cells and afterwards sequenced their TCRs. It was after 10 to 11 days of culture that CD4+ T cells were isolated by negative selection. Material: CD4+ T cells from blood, cultured in vitro. This TCR was sampled from a human donor in good health.

The CDR3 DNA follows: TGTGCCAGCAGCCCGGATCCCACCTATGGCTACACCTTC. This translates into CASSPDPTYGYTF. The chain couples TRBV6-1 to TRBJ1-2, with D unresolved. The CDR3 is made up of 13 amino acids. Trimming removed 6 bases from V and 4 bases from J, with 12 bases in between. Germline V gene data show CDR1 as MNHNS and CDR2 as SASEGT.